Listed here are 2 T cell receptor beta chains from one sample, sequenced in a study of T cells in localized non-small cell lung cancer. Profiled with immunoSEQ multiplex PCR; TCRdb holds only in-frame clones, not every one. Seen here are fewer than 3,000 clones, 35% to 45% observed once, and the top ten hold more than 7.5%. The starting material was normal lung tissue next to the tumor, obtained before any cancer treatment. The source is a man aged 40 to 75 with stage II lung adenocarcinoma.

The sample holds a few counts of this clone. The gene calls are TRBV9 and TRBJ2-5, with 8 nucleotides matching TRBD2. The CDR3 contains 15 residues. Losses at the gene ends were 6 bases for V and 5 bases for J; bases not matched to a gene: 12. Germline V gene sequence: CDR1 SGDLS, CDR2 YYNGEE. The CDR3 coding sequence is TGTGCCAGCAAAGCACGCTCCGGGGGGGACGAGACCCAGTACTTC. Translated, it gives CASKARSGGDETQYF.

This clone was detected only a few times. This chain joins TRBV6-8 and TRBJ2-5; maybe TRBD1 (6 bases). The CDR3 contains 13 residues. V was pared by 6 bases and J by 5 bases, with 13 bases between. Germline assignment: CDR1 MNHGY and CDR2 SAAAGT. CDR3 nucleotides: TGTGCCAGCAGGATGACAGGAGTCGAGACCCAGTACTTC. It yields the protein CASRMTGVETQYF.